One sample yielded the 17 T cell receptor beta chains listed below, sequenced in a study of OX40 agonist ivuxolimab in advanced cancers. This table comes from immunoSEQ multiplex PCR, and its TCRdb copy is limited to in-frame clones, with some not included. In the table there are 55,000 to 90,000 clones, around 90% of which are singletons. The sample here was CD4+ or CD8+ T cells sorted from blood, taken in a trial of the OX40 agonist ivuxolimab. These receptors were obtained from an adult with an advanced solid tumor such as melanoma, head and neck, liver or kidney cancer.

This clone showed up just a few times. The gene calls are TRBV13 and TRBJ1-3; 7 bases agree with TRBD1. The CDR3 is 18 residues long. The ends lost 5 bases at V and 4 bases at J; junction bases unmatched: 17. Germline-derived CDR1 and CDR2 are PRHDT and FYEKMQ (reference sequence). CDR3 DNA sequence: TGTGCCAGCAGCCCGAAGGAGGACAGGACCATTTTGGGAAACACCATATATTTT. This sequence encodes CASSPKEDRTILGNTIYF.

V and J are TRBV28 and TRBJ2-5, with TRBD1 matching over 7 bases. From germline, CDR1 is MDHEN and CDR2 SYDVKM. The CDR3 spans 14 residues. Unmatched junction bases numbered 7, after V lost 4 bases and J lost 5 bases. CDR3 region: CASSSPDRSETQYF. In DNA, the CDR3 is TGTGCCAGCAGTTCACCGGACAGGTCGGAGACCCAGTACTTC.

This chain joins TRBV30 and TRBJ1-4; D uncertain. The CDR3 loop spans 15 amino acids. V was clipped by 1 base and J by 0 bases, with 9 bases between them. Germline V gives CDR1 GTSNPN, CDR2 SVGIG (reference sequence). The CDR3 here is CAWSGDLATNEKLFF. In DNA, the CDR3 is TGTGCCTGGAGTGGCGACTTAGCAACTAATGAAAAACTGTTTTTT.

The V call is TRBV7-2, the J call TRBJ2-3, with 10 bases lining up with TRBD2. The trim removed 2 bases at V and 5 bases at J, leaving 16 bases unmatched. The CDR3 is 19 residues long. Germline CDR1 reads SGHTA; CDR2 reads FQGNSA. The CDR3 DNA reads TGTGCCAGCAGCTTAAAGGCCAGGGGGCTAGCGGGAGTAGGAGATACGCAGTATTTT. This encodes CASSLKARGLAGVGDTQYF.

This clone was picked up one time. The chain joins TRBV28 to TRBJ1-5; D gene uncertain. Trimming removed 8 bases from V and 5 bases from J, with 16 bases in between. The CDR3 sequence is 14 residues long. CDR1 and CDR2 from the germline V gene are MDHEN and SYDVKM. The CDR3 sequence is CASLGFPGDQPQHF. The CDR3 DNA is TGTGCCAGCCTTGGGTTTCCTGGGGATCAGCCCCAGCATTTT.

The chain couples TRBV7-2 to TRBJ1-6; D remains ambiguous. The V and J ends lost 5 bases and 7 bases respectively, with 12 bases between them. Germline V gene data show CDR1 as SGHTA and CDR2 as FQGNSA. The CDR3 has 14 residues. CDR3 in DNA: TGTGCCAGCAGCCCCTTCGAGGAAAATTCACCCCTCCACTTT. This encodes CASSPFEENSPLHF.

A single count supports this clone. This chain uses TRBV30 with TRBJ1-3; D is perhaps TRBD1 (5 bases). V gave up 1 base and J gave up 6 bases, with 7 bases separating them. This CDR3 has 12 residues. The germline V gene has CDR1 GTSNPN and CDR2 SVGIG (reference sequence). The chain's CDR3 is CAWSGTQNTIYF. CDR3 DNA sequence: TGTGCCTGGAGTGGGACACAAAACACCATATATTTT.

The rearrangement joins TRBV29-1 to TRBJ1-2; 7 positions agree with TRBD1. Germline values: CDR1 SQVTM, CDR2 ANQGSEA. The CDR3 covers 12 residues. J gave up 7 bases and V 7 bases, and 9 bases lay outside the gene matches. CDR3 amino acids: CSASTGYGGYTF. DNA of the CDR3: TGCAGCGCCTCGACAGGGTATGGTGGCTACACCTTC.

The rearrangement links TRBV10-1 to TRBJ1-1; a possible D gene is TRBD1 (5 bases). Between the trimmed V and J ends, which lost 3 bases and 3 bases, there was a span of 11 bases. Germline lookup yields CDR1 WNHNN and CDR2 SYGVQD (reference sequence). The CDR3 sequence is 14 residues long. The CDR3 here is CASSDRVGDTEAFF. DNA for the CDR3: TGCGCCAGCAGTGACAGGGTTGGCGACACTGAAGCTTTCTTT.

The V call is TRBV19, the J call TRBJ1-4; D not certain. Germline loops: CDR1 LNHDA, CDR2 SQIVND (reference sequence). This CDR3 comprises 14 residues. V was trimmed by 11 bases and J by 0 bases, leaving 13 bases between them. The CDR3 DNA sequence: TGTGCCGTAGGGCCCGGTACAACTAATGAAAAACTGTTTTTT. This translates into CAVGPGTTNEKLFF.

The J gene is TRBJ2-4, the V gene TRBV15; weak D call: TRBD2 (5 bases). V dropped 1 base and J dropped 0 bases, with 10 bases sitting between them. The CDR3 has 16 amino acids. Germline assignment: CDR1 LNHNV and CDR2 YYDKDF (reference sequence). The CDR3 region has the DNA TGTGCCACCAGCAGAGGAGGACTCCTAGCCAAAAACATTCAGTACTTC. Protein product: CATSRGGLLAKNIQYF. Full variable domain (remainder filled in from reference TRBV15 and TRBJ2-4): DAMVIQNPRYQVTQFGKPVTLSCSQTLNHNVMYWYQQKSSQAPKLLFHYYDKDFNNEADTPDNFQSRRPNTSFCFLDIRSPGLGDTAMYLCATSRGGLLAKNIQYFGAGTRLSVL.

The chain couples TRBV5-8 to TRBJ2-7, with D perhaps TRBD1 or TRBD2 (6 bases each). This CDR3 contains 14 residues. V was clipped by 3 bases and J by 1 base, with 11 bases between them. The germline gives CDR1 SGHTS, CDR2 YDEGEE. CDR3 nucleotide sequence: TGTGCCAGCAGCTCGAGGGGGAGGTCCTACGAGCAGTACTTC. Translated, it gives CASSSRGRSYEQYF.

This rearrangement joins TRBV19 to TRBJ1-4, with D maybe TRBD1 (5 bases). Germline assignment: CDR1 LNHDA and CDR2 SQIVND (reference sequence). Deletions cut 5 bases from V and 0 bases from J, with 10 bases between. CDR3 length: 15 residues. Written as DNA, the CDR3 is TGTGCCAGTAGTTCACAGGACTCAACTAATGAAAAACTGTTTTTT. Its protein is CASSSQDSTNEKLFF.

J is TRBJ2-7 and V is TRBV5-4; D possibly corresponds to TRBD2 (5 bases). This CDR3 has 16 residues. Germline values: CDR1 SGHNT, CDR2 YYREEE (reference sequence). V was clipped by 0 bases and J by 2 bases, with 15 bases between them. Here the CDR3 reads CASSLGQDPRAYEQYF. CDR3 DNA: TGTGCCAGCAGCTTGGGGCAGGATCCGAGGGCCTACGAGCAGTACTTC.

J is TRBJ2-3 and V is TRBV11-1; 7 bases are shared with TRBD1. Germline V gene lookup returns CDR1 SGHAT and CDR2 FQDESV (reference sequence). V lost 1 base and J lost 6; bases outside the gene matches: 13. The CDR3 length is 17 residues. CDR3 loop: CASSLGDRVVAIDTQYF. The CDR3 DNA follows: TGTGCCAGCAGCTTAGGTGACAGGGTAGTAGCAATCGATACGCAGTATTTT. Filled out from reference TRBV11-1 and TRBJ2-3, the complete variable domain reads EAEVAQSPRYKITEKSQAVAFWCDPISGHATLYWYRQILGQGPELLVQFQDESVVDDSQLPKDRFSAERLKGVDSTLKIQPAELGDSAMYLCASSLGDRVVAIDTQYFGPGTRLTVL.

The rearrangement links TRBV29-1 to TRBJ1-1; D is possibly TRBD1 (5 bases). The CDR3 is made up of 15 amino acids. The V end lost 4 bases, the J end lost 8 bases, and 23 bases lay between the germline ends. Per the germline V gene, CDR1 is SQVTM and CDR2 is ANQGSEA. The CDR3 DNA reads as TGCAGCGTTGCAGCAAATGAAAGGGCGGGGGGAGAAGCTTTCTTT. Translation gives CSVAANERAGGEAFF.

The chain combines TRBV9 with TRBJ1-1; tentative D call: TRBD1 (5 bases). Germline values: CDR1 SGDLS, CDR2 YYNGEE. This CDR3 has 15 residues. Trimming removed 4 bases at V and 4 bases at J, with 17 bases between. Here the CDR3 DNA reads TGTGCCAGCAGCCCGACAGACAGAAGGGGCACTGAAGCTTTCTTT. Translating it yields CASSPTDRRGTEAFF.